The entry below gives a single T cell receptor (beta chain) sequence along with its context. Its antigen is still unknown. Other DNA sequences in the sample encode the same CDR3. The data derive from a study of shared clonotypes between healthy human individuals. Study at large: A donor's plate count was three for CD4 naive and three for CD4 memory; CD8 naive had two and CD8 memory one.

TCRdb keeps only in-frame clones here, not all; method: immunoSEQ multiplex PCR. The data contain hundreds of thousands of clones, around 96% of them singletons. Cells designated naive CD8 were CD45RO-negative and were positively selected for CCR7, with terminally differentiated effector memory CD45RA+ cells excluded. Study-wide points: In contrast to clonotypes shared by all four donors, non-shared clonotypes had lower generation probabilities. Naive subsets tended to show greater estimated richness than memory subsets.

V was trimmed by 4 bases and J by 0 bases, leaving 8 bases between them. Looked up from germline, CDR1 is SGHNT and CDR2 is YYREEE (reference sequence). The length of the CDR3 is 14 residues. Sequencing was performed on naive CD8+ T cells sorted from blood. This clonotype originated in a woman in her 30s in good health. The chain carries TRBV5-4 and TRBJ1-3; D unresolved. CDR3 in DNA: TGTGCCAGCAGCCTTTGGGGCTCTGGAAACACCATATATTTT. It encodes CASSLWGSGNTIYF.